What follows are 28 T cell receptor beta chains derived from one specimen sequenced in a study of shared clonotypes between healthy human individuals (dated by TCRdb to the early 2020s). Library method: the immunoSEQ multiplex PCR assay. This is the immuneACCESS table as TCRdb keeps it, with only in-frame sequences that have V and J called. A part of the clones is gone; compared with another copy, unresolved V genes explain less than half, and the rest is unexplained. The sample table holds just over 2,000,000 clones, of which over 85% were seen once. In total, the top ten clones hold approximately 0.13% of the sample. Sequenced sample: naive CD4+ T cells sorted from blood. This sample's cell subset or site label indicates: CD45RA+ positively selected. Receptor source: a man between 18 and 29 years old in good health.

The genes are TRBV6-5 and TRBJ2-7, with 7 bases matching TRBD1. V lost 11 bases, J lost 0 bases, and 7 bases stayed unmatched. Per germline, CDR1 MNHEY and CDR2 SVGAGI. The CDR3 runs to 13 residues. The CDR3 DNA reads as TGTGCCGCTTTGGACAGGAGCTCCTACGAGCAGTACTTC. Encoded protein: CAALDRSSYEQYF.

The chain links TRBV5-1 to TRBJ2-1, with 8 bases lining up with TRBD2. The CDR3 loop spans 16 amino acids. Germline V gives CDR1 SGHRS, CDR2 YFSETQ. Trimming at V came to 4 bases and at J to 9 bases, leaving 15 bases not matched to a gene. DNA for the CDR3: TGCGCCAGCAGCCCCAACCTGCAGCGGGAGAGGGTTGAGCAGTTCTTC. Protein product: CASSPNLQRERVEQFF.

The J gene is TRBJ1-4, the V gene TRBV18; tentative D call: TRBD1 (5 bases). The CDR3 is made up of 14 amino acids. V lost 6 bases, J lost 8 bases, and 16 bases lay in between. The germline V gene has CDR1 KGHSH and CDR2 LQKENI. The CDR3 here is CASSPGGQEEKLFF. The CDR3 DNA reads TGTGCCAGCTCTCCCGGGGGTCAGGAGGAAAAACTGTTTTTT.

The J gene is TRBJ2-5, the V gene TRBV2; 10 bases align to TRBD2. The CDR3 is made up of 16 amino acids. Germline CDR1 and CDR2: SNHLY and FYNNEI. Trimming took 4 bases from V and 4 from J; bases not matched to a gene: 9. The CDR3 loop reads CASSVSSSGSSETQYF. CDR3 sequence (DNA): TGTGCCAGCAGTGTATCGTCTAGCGGGAGTTCAGAGACCCAGTACTTC.

The chain joins TRBV9 to TRBJ1-6, with TRBD1 matching over 9 bases. Trimming removed 2 bases from V and 10 bases from J; junction bases left unmatched: 10. Germline V gene lookup returns CDR1 SGDLS and CDR2 YYNGEE. The CDR3 runs to 16 residues. The CDR3 loop reads CASSVLAGTGMSPLHF. Written as DNA, the CDR3 is TGTGCCAGCAGCGTCTTAGCCGGGACAGGGATGTCACCCCTCCACTTT.

This clone was observed a few times. This chain joins TRBV2 and TRBJ1-1, with 8 bases matching TRBD1. Losses at the gene ends were 4 bases for V and 1 base for J; bases not matched to a gene: 2. Germline values: CDR1 SNHLY, CDR2 FYNNEI. The CDR3 is 14 residues long. Here the CDR3 DNA reads TGTGCCAGCAGTGCCGGGACAGGGAACACTGAAGCTTTCTTT. Translated: CASSAGTGNTEAFF. Looking up the rest from reference TRBV2 and TRBJ1-1 gives the full variable domain: EPEVTQTPSHQVTQMGQEVILRCVPISNHLYFYWYRQILGQKVEFLVSFYNNEISEKSEIFDDQFSVERPDGSNFTLKIRSTKLEDSAMYFCASSAGTGNTEAFFGQGTRLTVV.

This chain uses TRBV10-3 with TRBJ2-7; D uncertain. Trimming pared 6 bases from V and 2 bases from J, leaving 11 bases between. The V gene's germline CDR1 is ENHRY and CDR2 SYGVKD. The CDR3 is 13 amino acids. The DNA of the CDR3 is TGTGCCATCAGGGATAGTACCCCCTACGAGCAGTACTTC. It yields the protein CAIRDSTPYEQYF.

This chain joins TRBV7-9 and TRBJ1-2; 9 bases match TRBD1. The CDR3 is 15 residues long. Germline-derived CDR1 and CDR2 are SEHNR and FQNEAQ (reference sequence). V was clipped by 4 bases and J by 8 bases; unmatched bases: 11. The CDR3 sequence: CASSSDRGSLWGYTF. CDR3 DNA sequence: TGTGCCAGCAGCTCAGACAGGGGGTCTCTCTGGGGCTACACCTTC.

This clone has just one count. The chain links TRBV5-1 to TRBJ1-3; TRBD1 agrees at 9 bases. The CDR3 is made up of 14 amino acids. The V gene's germline CDR1 is SGHRS and CDR2 YFSETQ. V lost 0 bases, J lost 9 bases, and 4 bases stayed unmatched. CDR3 amino acids: CASSLETGGGTIYF. CDR3 in DNA: TGCGCCAGCAGCTTGGAGACAGGGGGAGGCACCATATATTTT.

This sequence joins TRBV27 and TRBJ2-7; D is ambiguous. Germline CDR1 and CDR2: MNHEY and SMNVEV (reference sequence). V dropped 2 bases and J dropped 3 bases, with 8 bases sitting between them. The CDR3 totals 13 residues. The CDR3 sequence: CASSLGSIYEQYF. CDR3 bases: TGTGCCAGCAGTTTAGGTTCGATCTACGAGCAGTACTTC.

Notes on this clone: A much larger clone differs from this one at a single base, so this may be a read error. Within the sample, other DNA sequences also encode this same CDR3. This sequence joins TRBV14 and TRBJ2-7; D perhaps matches TRBD2 (5 bases). The V gene's germline CDR1 is SGHDN and CDR2 FVKESK. This CDR3 has 11 amino acids. Between the trimmed V and J ends, which lost 4 bases and 4 bases, there was a span of 5 bases. DNA of the CDR3: TGTGCCAGCAGCCCGGGGTACGAGCAGTACTTC. As protein: CASSPGYEQYF. The full variable domain, rest sourced from reference TRBV14 and TRBJ2-7, is EAGVTQFPSHSVIEKGQTVTLRCDPISGHDNLYWYRRVMGKEIKFLLHFVKESKQDESGMPNNRFLAERTGGTYSTLKVQPAELEDSGVYFCASSPGYEQYFGPGTRLTVT.

The rearrangement uses TRBV11-2 and TRBJ1-5; TRBD1 is a possible D gene (5 bases). CDR3 length equals 14 residues. The germline V and J ends were trimmed by 5 bases and 5 bases, with 13 bases remaining between them. Looked up from germline, CDR1 is SGHAT and CDR2 is FQNNGV. The chain's CDR3 is CASSPDRTHQPQHF. DNA of the CDR3: TGTGCCAGCAGCCCAGACAGAACGCATCAGCCCCAGCATTTT.

This chain links TRBV7-9 with TRBJ1-1; D might be TRBD1 (5 bases). This CDR3 region has 16 residues. Germline CDR1 and CDR2: SEHNR and FQNEAQ (reference sequence). V was clipped by 2 bases and J by 1 base, with 14 bases between them. The CDR3 sequence is CASSLSPGTGNTEAFF. Written as DNA, the CDR3 is TGTGCCAGCAGCTTAAGCCCCGGGACGGGGAACACTGAAGCTTTCTTT. Supplemented by reference TRBV7-9 and TRBJ1-1, the full variable domain reads DTGVSQNPRHKITKRGQNVTFRCDPISEHNRLYWYRQTLGQGPEFLTYFQNEAQLEKSRLLSDRFSAERPKGSFSTLEIQRTEQGDSAMYLCASSLSPGTGNTEAFFGQGTRLTVV.

This clone showed up just once. The gene calls are TRBV29-1 and TRBJ2-6, with TRBD1 matching over 11 bases. Looked up from germline, CDR1 is SQVTM and CDR2 is ANQGSEA. CDR3 length: 15 residues. J gave up 2 bases and V 7 bases, and 4 bases lay outside the gene matches. This chain's CDR3 is CSAGQGATGANVLTF. CDR3 sequence (DNA): TGCAGCGCCGGACAGGGGGCTACTGGGGCCAACGTCCTGACTTTC.

The chain uses TRBV11-2 and TRBJ1-2, with TRBD1 as a possible D gene (5 bases). CDR3 length equals 12 residues. Germline assignment: CDR1 SGHAT and CDR2 FQNNGV. Trimming shortened V by 4 bases and J by 4 bases, and 7 bases separated the two germline ends. The CDR3 bases are TGTGCCAGCAGCTCGACAGCCTATGGCTACACCTTC. Translated, it gives CASSSTAYGYTF.

As regards this clone: Other DNA sequences within the sample encode an identical CDR3. The V gene is TRBV5-4, the J gene TRBJ1-2; tentative D call: TRBD1 (6 bases). CDR1 is SGHNT and CDR2 is YYREEE in the germline V gene (reference sequence). This CDR3 is 14 amino acids long. Deletions cut 0 bases from V and 4 bases from J, with 10 bases between. The CDR3 nucleotides are TGTGCCAGCAGCTTGGAACAGGGAGGCTATGGCTACACCTTC. Protein product: CASSLEQGGYGYTF.

The genes are TRBV6-4 and TRBJ1-6, with 7 bases that match TRBD1. CDR3 length: 13 amino acids. Losses at the gene ends were 4 bases for V and 7 bases for J; bases not matched to a gene: 1. Germline CDR1 and CDR2: MRHNA and SNTAGT. CDR3 protein: CASSAGGNSPLHF. The CDR3 DNA follows: TGTGCCAGCAGTGCAGGGGGGAATTCACCCCTCCACTTT.

The chain uses TRBV5-1 and TRBJ1-1; possibly TRBD1 for D (6 bases). CDR1 and CDR2 from the germline V gene are SGHRS and YFSETQ. V lost 4 bases to trimming and J lost 0 bases, with 16 bases between them. The CDR3 spans 16 residues. CDR3 amino acids: CASSANPGQVNTEAFF. CDR3 sequence (DNA): TGCGCCAGCAGCGCCAATCCGGGACAAGTGAACACTGAAGCTTTCTTT.

The gene calls are TRBV25-1 and TRBJ2-1, with TRBD1 matching 7 bases. The CDR3 consists of 14 residues. The V gene's germline CDR1 is MGHDK and CDR2 SYGVNS. Unmatched junction bases numbered 5, after V lost 6 bases and J lost 3 bases. The CDR3 region is CASRGTVNYNEQFF. CDR3 DNA sequence: TGTGCCAGCAGGGGGACAGTGAACTACAATGAGCAGTTCTTC.

This rearrangement joins TRBV4-3 to TRBJ1-3; D not certain. This CDR3 contains 15 residues. The V gene lost 8 bases and the J gene lost 0 bases, with 14 bases spanning the gap. Germline V gene sequence: CDR1 LGHNA, CDR2 YSLEER. The CDR3 region has the DNA TGCGCCAGCGCACCTATGTCCGCCTCTGGAAACACCATATATTTT. It encodes CASAPMSASGNTIYF.

A word on this clone: The sample carries other DNA sequences with the same CDR3. The V call is TRBV25-1, the J call TRBJ2-5, with TRBD2 matching 7 bases. The CDR3 consists of 11 residues. V was pared by 6 bases and J by 5 bases, with 0 bases of the junction left unmatched. Germline V gene data show CDR1 as MGHDK and CDR2 as SYGVNS. Written as DNA, the CDR3 is TGTGCCAGCAGCGGGAGGGAGACCCAGTACTTC. Translating gives CASSGRETQYF.

Notes on this clone: The same CDR3 arises from other DNA sequences in this sample as well. The CDR3 loop reads CASSPGQGARTEAFF. DNA of the CDR3: TGTGCCAGCTCACCGGGACAGGGGGCGAGAACTGAAGCTTTCTTT. The rearrangement uses TRBV18 and TRBJ1-1; 12 bases agree with TRBD1. CDR3 length equals 15 residues. Losses at the gene ends were 3 bases for V and 5 bases for J; bases not matched to a gene: 4. The germline gives CDR1 KGHSH, CDR2 LQKENI.

The chain employs TRBV10-2 and TRBJ2-3; D is ambiguous. The V end was cut by 4 bases, the J end by 3 bases, with 5 bases between. Germline lookup yields CDR1 WSHSY and CDR2 SAAADI. The CDR3 has 12 amino acids. CDR3 coding DNA: TGCGCCAGCAGTGGTGTTACAGATACGCAGTATTTT. Amino acid sequence: CASSGVTDTQYF.

The chain joins TRBV4-3 to TRBJ2-3, with D uncertain. This CDR3 is built from 16 residues. CDR1 is LGHNA and CDR2 is YSLEER in the germline V gene. The V and J ends lost 1 base and 4 bases respectively, with 15 bases between them. CDR3 residues: CASSQGPDGVPDTQYF. CDR3 coding DNA: TGCGCCAGCAGCCAAGGCCCTGATGGTGTCCCAGATACGCAGTATTTT.

A note on this clone: At the DNA level, this CDR3 is encoded by other sequences in the same sample as well. This chain links TRBV6-5 with TRBJ2-1, with a possible D match to TRBD2 (6 bases). Trimming took off 2 bases at V and 4 bases at J, with 9 bases between the two ends. CDR1 is MNHEY, CDR2 SVGAGI, per germline. The CDR3 is 14 residues long. The DNA for the CDR3 is TGTGCCAGCAGTTACGTGGGGGGTTACAATGAGCAGTTCTTC. Its translation: CASSYVGGYNEQFF.

The CDR3 region has the DNA TGCGCCAGCACCGCAGGAAGATCCAGCGGGAGGGCCAACGAGCAGTACTTC. Amino acid sequence: CASTAGRSSGRANEQYF. The rearrangement uses TRBV5-1 and TRBJ2-7; the match to TRBD2 covers 10 bases. The junction had 17 bases not matched to a gene; V was cut back by 6 bases and J by 5 bases. The CDR3 has 17 residues. The germline V gene encodes CDR1 SGHRS and CDR2 YFSETQ.

V is TRBV7-2 and J is TRBJ2-3, with 10 bases lining up with TRBD2. Germline-derived CDR1 and CDR2 are SGHTA and FQGNSA. V gave up 1 base and J gave up 5 bases; unmatched junction bases: 3. The CDR3 is 15 residues long. The CDR3 loop is CASSLGRLAGDTQYF. CDR3 coding DNA: TGTGCCAGCAGCTTAGGCCGACTAGCGGGAGATACGCAGTATTTT.

The chain has TRBV29-1 and TRBJ1-1; D is possibly TRBD1 (5 bases). Germline CDR1 SQVTM, CDR2 ANQGSEA. Trimming pared 4 bases from V and 2 bases from J, leaving 11 bases between. This CDR3 has 13 amino acids. The CDR3 DNA is TGCAGCGTTGCCCGGACACAAAACACTGAAGCTTTCTTT. Amino acid sequence: CSVARTQNTEAFF. Drawing the rest from reference TRBV29-1 and TRBJ1-1, the complete variable domain is SAVISQKPSRDICQRGTSLTIQCQVDSQVTMMFWYRQQPGQSLTLIATANQGSEATYESGFVIDKFPISRPNLTFSTLTVSNMSPEDSSIYLCSVARTQNTEAFFGQGTRLTVV.